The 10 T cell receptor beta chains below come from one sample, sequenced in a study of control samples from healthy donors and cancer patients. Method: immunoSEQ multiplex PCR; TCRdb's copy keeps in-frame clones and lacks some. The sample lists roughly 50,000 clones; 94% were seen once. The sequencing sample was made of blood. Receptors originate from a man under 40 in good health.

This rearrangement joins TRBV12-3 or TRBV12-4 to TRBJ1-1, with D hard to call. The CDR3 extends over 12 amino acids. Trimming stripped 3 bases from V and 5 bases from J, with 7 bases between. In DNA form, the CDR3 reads TGTGCCAGCAGTTTCGGGTTTACTGAAGCTTTCTTT. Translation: CASSFGFTEAFF.

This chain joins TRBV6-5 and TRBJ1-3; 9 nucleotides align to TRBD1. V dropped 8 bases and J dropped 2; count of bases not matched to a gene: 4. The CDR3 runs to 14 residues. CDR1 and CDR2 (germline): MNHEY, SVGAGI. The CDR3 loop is CASSRDRAGNTIYF. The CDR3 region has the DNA TGTGCCAGCTCCCGGGACAGGGCTGGAAACACCATATATTTT.

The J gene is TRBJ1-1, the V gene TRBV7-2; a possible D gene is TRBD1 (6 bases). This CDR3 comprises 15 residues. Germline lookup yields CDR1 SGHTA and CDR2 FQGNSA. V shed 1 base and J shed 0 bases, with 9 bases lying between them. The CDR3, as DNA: TGTGCCAGCAGCTTAGTTGGACAGATGAACACTGAAGCTTTCTTT. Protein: CASSLVGQMNTEAFF.

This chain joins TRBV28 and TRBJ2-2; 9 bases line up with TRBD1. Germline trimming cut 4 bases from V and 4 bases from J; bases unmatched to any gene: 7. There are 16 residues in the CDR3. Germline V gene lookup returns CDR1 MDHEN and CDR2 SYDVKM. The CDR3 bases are TGTGCCAGCAGTTCCCCGGGACAGGGATTCACCGGGGAGCTGTTTTTT. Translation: CASSSPGQGFTGELFF.

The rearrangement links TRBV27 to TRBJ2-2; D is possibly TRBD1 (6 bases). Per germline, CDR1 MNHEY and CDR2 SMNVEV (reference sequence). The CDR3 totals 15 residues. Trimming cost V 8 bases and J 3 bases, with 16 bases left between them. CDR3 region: CASSGTGFYTGELFF. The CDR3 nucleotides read TGTGCCAGCTCCGGAACAGGGTTTTACACCGGGGAGCTGTTTTTT.

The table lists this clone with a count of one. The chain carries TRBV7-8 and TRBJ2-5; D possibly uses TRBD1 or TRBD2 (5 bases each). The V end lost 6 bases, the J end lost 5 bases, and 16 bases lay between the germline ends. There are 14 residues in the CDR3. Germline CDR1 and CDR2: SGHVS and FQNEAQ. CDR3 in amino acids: CASSMRGRVETQYF. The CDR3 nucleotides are TGTGCCAGCAGTATGAGGGGCAGGGTGGAGACCCAGTACTTC.

DNA of the CDR3: TGTGCCAGCAGTGAATCGGGCGACGAGCAGTACTTC. Protein: CASSESGDEQYF. This sequence joins TRBV6-1 and TRBJ2-7; no definite D call. In germline, CDR1 is MNHNS, CDR2 SASEGT. The CDR3 sequence is 12 residues long. V was cut by 2 bases and J by 5 bases, with 7 bases left in between.

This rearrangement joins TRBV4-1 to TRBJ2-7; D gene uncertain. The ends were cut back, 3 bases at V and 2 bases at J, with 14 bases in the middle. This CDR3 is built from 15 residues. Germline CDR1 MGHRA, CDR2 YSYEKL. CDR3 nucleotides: TGCGCCAGCAGCCATCCGGCAGGTACCACCTACGAGCAGTACTTC. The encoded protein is CASSHPAGTTYEQYF.

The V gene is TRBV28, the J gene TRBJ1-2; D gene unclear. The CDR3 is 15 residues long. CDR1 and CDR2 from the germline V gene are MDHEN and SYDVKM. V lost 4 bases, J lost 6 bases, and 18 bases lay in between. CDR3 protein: CASSSRRERIHGYTF. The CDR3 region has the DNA TGTGCCAGCAGTTCTCGGAGGGAAAGGATCCATGGCTACACCTTC.

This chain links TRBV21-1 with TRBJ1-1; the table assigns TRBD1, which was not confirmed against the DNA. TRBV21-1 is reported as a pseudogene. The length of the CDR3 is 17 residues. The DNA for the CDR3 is TGTGCCAGCAGCAAAGTGGGGAACAGGGGGATGAACACTGAAGCTTTCTTT. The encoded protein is CASSKVGNRGMNTEAFF.